This T cell receptor (beta chain) was sequenced in a study of regulatory T cells in long-lasting Graves disease. Study-wide findings and caveats: It was possible that the small sample size reduced accuracy.

The germline gives CDR1 MNHNS, CDR2 SASEGT. Losses at the gene ends were 8 bases for V and 3 bases for J; bases not matched to a gene: 10. The CDR3 length is 15 residues. As concerns this clonotype: Its specificity is not known.

Time point indicated: newly diagnosed GD, antithyroid drugs for less than 3 months. The TCR library used RNA extracted from PBMCs. TCR beta libraries were built with iRepertoire HTBI primers and Arm-PCR of CDR3 regions. TCRdb redid the calling of the multiplex PCR reads with MiXCR, one entry per CDR3 protein. Among about half a million distinct CDR3 sequences, 12% were seen once, and the ten largest hold roughly 8.9%. These data are also associated with another study on T cells in Graves' hyperthyroidism and ophthalmopathy.

Source: peripheral blood mononuclear cells (PBMCs), taken at new diagnosis, from a patient treated with antithyroid drugs. The sequence was collected from a woman in her 30s with Graves disease. This chain links TRBV6-1 with TRBJ1-1; 9 positions agree with TRBD1. In nucleotides, the CDR3 is TGTGCCAGCGGTACAGGGGGCGCGGGTGACACTGAAGCTTTCTTT. Translation gives CASGTGGAGDTEAFF.